This T cell receptor beta chain was recovered during a study of T cell responses to AZD1222 COVID-19 vaccine. CDR1 and CDR2 from the germline V gene are MDHEN and SYDVKM. Trimming cost V 10 bases and J 5 bases; bases outside gene matches: 17. This CDR3 contains 16 residues. Clones were sequenced by immunoSEQ multiplex PCR, and TCRdb holds only the in-frame ones, with some missing. This table has 100,000 to 150,000 clones, about 91% appearing once. Broader study findings: Mostly white British, mostly female donors; authors suggested clonal diversity may be underestimated.

This clone occurred a few times. Antigen specificity is unknown. The specimen was peripheral blood, collected on day 0 of AZD1222 vaccination. The clonotype originates from an adult in good health. The V gene is TRBV28, the J gene TRBJ2-5, with 9 bases aligning to TRBD1. In DNA form, the CDR3 reads TGTGCCACCGACTCTCATGGACAGGGGATACGGGAGACCCAGTACTTC. It codes for CATDSHGQGIRETQYF.